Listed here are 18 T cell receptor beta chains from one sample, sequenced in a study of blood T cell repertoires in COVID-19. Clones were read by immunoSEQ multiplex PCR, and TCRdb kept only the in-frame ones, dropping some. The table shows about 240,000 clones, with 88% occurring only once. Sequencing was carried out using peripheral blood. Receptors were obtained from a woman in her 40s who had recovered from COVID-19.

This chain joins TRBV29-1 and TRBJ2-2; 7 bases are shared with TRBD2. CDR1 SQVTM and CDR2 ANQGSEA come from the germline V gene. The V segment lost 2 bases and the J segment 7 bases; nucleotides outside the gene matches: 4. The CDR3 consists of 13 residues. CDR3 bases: TGCAGCGTTGAAACGGGGGGAAACGGGGAGCTGTTTTTT. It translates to CSVETGGNGELFF.

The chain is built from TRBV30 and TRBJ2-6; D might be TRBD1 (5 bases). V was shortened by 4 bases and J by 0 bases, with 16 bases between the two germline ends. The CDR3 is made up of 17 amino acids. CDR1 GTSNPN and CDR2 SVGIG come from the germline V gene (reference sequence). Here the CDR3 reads CAWIRGRAYSGANVLTF. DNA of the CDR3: TGTGCCTGGATTAGGGGCCGAGCCTACTCTGGGGCCAACGTCCTGACTTTC.

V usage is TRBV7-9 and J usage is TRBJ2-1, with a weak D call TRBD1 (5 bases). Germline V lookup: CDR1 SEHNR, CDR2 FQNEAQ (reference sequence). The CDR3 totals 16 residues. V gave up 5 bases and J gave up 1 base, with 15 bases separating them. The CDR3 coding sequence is TGTGCCAGCAGCCCCCAGGGTCCCCCATCCTACAATGAGCAGTTCTTC. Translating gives CASSPQGPPSYNEQFF.

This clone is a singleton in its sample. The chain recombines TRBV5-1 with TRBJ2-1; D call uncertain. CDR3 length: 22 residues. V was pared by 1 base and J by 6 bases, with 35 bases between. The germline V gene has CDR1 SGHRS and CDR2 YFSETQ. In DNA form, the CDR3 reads TGCGCCAGCAGCTTGTGGTGGCAGCCGGCTCCACAGAAGCCATCCCAACTCAATGAGCAGTTCTTC. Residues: CASSLWWQPAPQKPSQLNEQFF.

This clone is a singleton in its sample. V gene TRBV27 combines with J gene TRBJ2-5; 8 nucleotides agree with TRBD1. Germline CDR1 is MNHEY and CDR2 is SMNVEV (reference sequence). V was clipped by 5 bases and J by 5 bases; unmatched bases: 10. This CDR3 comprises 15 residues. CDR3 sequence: CASSPRGQPGETQYF. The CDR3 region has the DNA TGTGCCAGCAGTCCCAGGGGGCAACCCGGGGAGACCCAGTACTTC.

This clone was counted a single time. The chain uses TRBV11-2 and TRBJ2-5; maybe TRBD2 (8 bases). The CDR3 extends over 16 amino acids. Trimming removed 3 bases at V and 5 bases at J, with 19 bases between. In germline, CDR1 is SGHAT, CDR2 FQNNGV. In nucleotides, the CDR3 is TGTGCCAGCAGCTTGGTAGGGGGACTAGGGGGCGAGACCCAGTACTTC. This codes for CASSLVGGLGGETQYF.

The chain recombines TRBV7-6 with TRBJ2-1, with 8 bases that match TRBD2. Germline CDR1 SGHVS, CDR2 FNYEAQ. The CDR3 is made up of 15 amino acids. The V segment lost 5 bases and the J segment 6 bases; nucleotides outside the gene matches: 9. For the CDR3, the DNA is TGTGCCAGCAGCGCCCTAGCCGGGGGGGCCAATGAGCAGTTCTTC. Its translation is CASSALAGGANEQFF.

The CDR3: CASSIGGGQPQHF. CDR3 DNA: TGTGCCAGTAGTATAGGGGGGGGGCAGCCCCAGCATTTT. The rearrangement joins TRBV19 to TRBJ1-5, with a tentative D call TRBD1 (5 bases). The germline V gene has CDR1 LNHDA and CDR2 SQIVND (reference sequence). Trimming shortened V by 1 base and J by 7 bases, and 8 bases separated the two germline ends. This CDR3 region has 13 residues.

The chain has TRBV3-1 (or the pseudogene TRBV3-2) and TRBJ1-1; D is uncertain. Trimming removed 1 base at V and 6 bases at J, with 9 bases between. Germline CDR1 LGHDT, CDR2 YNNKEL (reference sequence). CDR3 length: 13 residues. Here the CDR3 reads CASSQGPGAEAFF. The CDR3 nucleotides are TGTGCCAGCAGCCAAGGCCCAGGCGCTGAAGCTTTCTTT.

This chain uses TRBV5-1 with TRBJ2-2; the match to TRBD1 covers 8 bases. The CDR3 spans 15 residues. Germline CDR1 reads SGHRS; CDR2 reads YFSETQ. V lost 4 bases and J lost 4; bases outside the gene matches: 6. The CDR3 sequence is CASSHGQGPTGELFF. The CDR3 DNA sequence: TGCGCCAGCAGCCACGGACAGGGACCCACCGGGGAGCTGTTTTTT. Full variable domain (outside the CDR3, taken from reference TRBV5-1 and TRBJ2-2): KAGVTQTPRYLIKTRGQQVTLSCSPISGHRSVSWYQQTPGQGLQFLFEYFSETQRNKGNFPGRFSGRQFSNSRSEMNVSTLELGDSALYLCASSHGQGPTGELFFGEGSRLTVL.

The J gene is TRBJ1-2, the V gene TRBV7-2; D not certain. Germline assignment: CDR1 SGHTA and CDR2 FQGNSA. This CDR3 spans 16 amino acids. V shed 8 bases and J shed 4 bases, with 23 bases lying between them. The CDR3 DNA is TGTGCCAGCGCTATCGGCCCCCCCGTTGGGAGCTATGGCTACACCTTC. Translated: CASAIGPPVGSYGYTF.

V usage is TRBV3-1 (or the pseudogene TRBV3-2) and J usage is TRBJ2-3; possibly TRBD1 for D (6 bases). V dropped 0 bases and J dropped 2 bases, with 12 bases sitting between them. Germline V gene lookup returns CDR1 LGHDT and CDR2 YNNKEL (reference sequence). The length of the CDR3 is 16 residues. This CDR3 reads CASSQDGGQNTDTQYF. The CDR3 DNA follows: TGTGCCAGCAGCCAAGATGGGGGACAAAACACAGATACGCAGTATTTT.

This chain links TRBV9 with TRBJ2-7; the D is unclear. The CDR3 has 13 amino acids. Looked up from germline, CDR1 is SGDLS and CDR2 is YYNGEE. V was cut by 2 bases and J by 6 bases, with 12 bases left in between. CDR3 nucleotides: TGTGCCAGCAGCGTTTCCGGCGGCTTCGAGCAGTACTTC. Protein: CASSVSGGFEQYF. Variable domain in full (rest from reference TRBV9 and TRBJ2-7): DSGVTQTPKHLITATGQRVTLRCSPRSGDLSVYWYQQSLDQGLQFLIQYYNGEERAKGNILERFSAQQFPDLHSELNLSSLELGDSALYFCASSVSGGFEQYFGPGTRLTVT.

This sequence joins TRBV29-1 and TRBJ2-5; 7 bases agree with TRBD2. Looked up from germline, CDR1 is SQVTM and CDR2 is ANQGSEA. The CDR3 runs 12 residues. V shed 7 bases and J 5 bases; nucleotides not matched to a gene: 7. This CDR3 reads CSARHGRETQYF. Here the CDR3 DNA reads TGCAGCGCCCGACACGGGAGGGAGACCCAGTACTTC.

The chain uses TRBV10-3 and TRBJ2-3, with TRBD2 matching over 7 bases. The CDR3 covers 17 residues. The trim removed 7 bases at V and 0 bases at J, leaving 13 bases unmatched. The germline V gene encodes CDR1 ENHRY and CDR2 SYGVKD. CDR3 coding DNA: TGTGCCATCACCTCGGTCGGGGCGGGAGATAGCACAGATACGCAGTATTTT. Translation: CAITSVGAGDSTDTQYF.

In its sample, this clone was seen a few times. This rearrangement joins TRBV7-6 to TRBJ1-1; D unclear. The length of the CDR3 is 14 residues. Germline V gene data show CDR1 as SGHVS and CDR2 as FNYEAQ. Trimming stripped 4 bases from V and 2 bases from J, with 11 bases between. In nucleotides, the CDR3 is TGTGCCAGCAGCTCCCGACCGGGAAACACTGAAGCTTTCTTT. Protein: CASSSRPGNTEAFF.

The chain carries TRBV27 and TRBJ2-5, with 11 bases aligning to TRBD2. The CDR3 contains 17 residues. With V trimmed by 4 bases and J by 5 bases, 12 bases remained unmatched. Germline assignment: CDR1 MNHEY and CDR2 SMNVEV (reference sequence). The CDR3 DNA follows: TGTGCCAGCAGTTCCGGGACTAGCGGCCCCAGGGCGGAGACCCAGTACTTC. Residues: CASSSGTSGPRAETQYF.

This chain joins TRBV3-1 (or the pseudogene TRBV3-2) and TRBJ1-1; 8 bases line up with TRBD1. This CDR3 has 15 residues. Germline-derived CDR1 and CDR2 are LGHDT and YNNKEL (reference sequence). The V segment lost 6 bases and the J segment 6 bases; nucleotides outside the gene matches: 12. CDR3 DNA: TGTGCCAGCAGTCCCACACCTACAGGGGGATCTGAAGCTTTCTTT. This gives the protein CASSPTPTGGSEAFF.